This TCR beta chain was obtained from a study of shared clonotypes between healthy human individuals. Germline assignment: CDR1 SGDLS and CDR2 YYNGEE. V was trimmed by 0 bases and J by 4 bases, leaving 7 bases between them. The CDR3 consists of 13 residues. Using immunoSEQ multiplex PCR, the repertoire was profiled, and TCRdb retains in-frame clones only, with some absent. Of 1.5 million to 2.5 million clones in the sample, about 95% were seen once. Naive-designated CD8 cells lacked CD45RO, were positively enriched for CCR7, and omitted terminally differentiated effector memory CD45RA+ cells. What was sequenced was naive CD8+ T cells sorted from blood. This clonotype was obtained from a man between 18 and 29 years old in good health. The chain combines TRBV9 with TRBJ1-2; D call uncertain. Here the CDR3 DNA reads TGTGCCAGCAGCGTAGCGGGTTTCTATGGCTACACCTTC. Residues: CASSVAGFYGYTF.